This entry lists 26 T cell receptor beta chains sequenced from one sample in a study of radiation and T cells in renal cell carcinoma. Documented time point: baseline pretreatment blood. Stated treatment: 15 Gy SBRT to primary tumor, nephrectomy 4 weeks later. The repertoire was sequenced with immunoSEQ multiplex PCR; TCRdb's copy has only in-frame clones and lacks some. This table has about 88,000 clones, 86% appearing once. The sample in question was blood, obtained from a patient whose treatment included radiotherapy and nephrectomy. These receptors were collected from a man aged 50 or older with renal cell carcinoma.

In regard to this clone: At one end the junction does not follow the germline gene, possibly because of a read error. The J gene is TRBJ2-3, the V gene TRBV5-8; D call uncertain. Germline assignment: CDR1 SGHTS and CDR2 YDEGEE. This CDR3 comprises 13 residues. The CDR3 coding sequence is TGTGCCAGCAGTTTGGGTAGCACAGATACGCAGTATTTT. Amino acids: CASSLGSTDTQYF.

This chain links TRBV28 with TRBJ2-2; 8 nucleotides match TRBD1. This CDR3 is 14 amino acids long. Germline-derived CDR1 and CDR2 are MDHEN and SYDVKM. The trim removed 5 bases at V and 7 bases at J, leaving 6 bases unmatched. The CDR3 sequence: CASSRTGSGGELFF. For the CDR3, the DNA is TGTGCCAGCAGTCGGACAGGGTCCGGCGGGGAGCTGTTTTTT.

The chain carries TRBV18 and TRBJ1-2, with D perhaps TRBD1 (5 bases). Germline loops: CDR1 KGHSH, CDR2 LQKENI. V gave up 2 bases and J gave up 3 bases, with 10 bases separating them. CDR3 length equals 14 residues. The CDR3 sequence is CASSPFTGDYGYTF. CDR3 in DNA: TGTGCCAGCTCACCATTTACGGGGGACTATGGCTACACCTTC.

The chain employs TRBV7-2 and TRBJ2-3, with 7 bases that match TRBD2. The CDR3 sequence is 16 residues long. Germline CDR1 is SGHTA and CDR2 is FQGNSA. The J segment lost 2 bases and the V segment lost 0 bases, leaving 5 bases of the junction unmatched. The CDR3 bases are TGTGCCAGCAGCTTAGCGGCGGGGGTGATCACAGATACGCAGTATTTT. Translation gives CASSLAAGVITDTQYF.

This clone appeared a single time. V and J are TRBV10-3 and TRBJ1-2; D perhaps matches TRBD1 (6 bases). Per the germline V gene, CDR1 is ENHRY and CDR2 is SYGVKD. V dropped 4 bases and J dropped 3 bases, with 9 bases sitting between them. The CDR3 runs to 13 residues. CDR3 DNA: TGTGCCATCAGTGCCGAGGGGGACTATGGCTACACCTTC. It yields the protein CAISAEGDYGYTF.

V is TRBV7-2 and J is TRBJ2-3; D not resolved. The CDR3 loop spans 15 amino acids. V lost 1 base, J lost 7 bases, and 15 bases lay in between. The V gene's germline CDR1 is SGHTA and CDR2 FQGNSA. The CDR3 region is CASSLGGLRTNTQYF. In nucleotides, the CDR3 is TGTGCCAGCAGCTTAGGCGGCCTCCGAACAAATACGCAGTATTTT.

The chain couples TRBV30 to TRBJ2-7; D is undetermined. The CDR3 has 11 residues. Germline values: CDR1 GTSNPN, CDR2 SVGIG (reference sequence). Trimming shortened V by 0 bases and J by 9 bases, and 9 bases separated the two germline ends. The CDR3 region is CAWSVQSPQYF. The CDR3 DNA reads TGTGCCTGGAGTGTACAGTCGCCGCAGTACTTC.

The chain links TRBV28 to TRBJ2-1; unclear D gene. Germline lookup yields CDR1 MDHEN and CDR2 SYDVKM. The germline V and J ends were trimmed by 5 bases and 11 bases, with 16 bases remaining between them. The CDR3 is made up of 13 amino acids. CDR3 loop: CASSRRDIRQQFF. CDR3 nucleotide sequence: TGTGCCAGCAGTCGAAGGGATATTCGACAGCAGTTCTTC.

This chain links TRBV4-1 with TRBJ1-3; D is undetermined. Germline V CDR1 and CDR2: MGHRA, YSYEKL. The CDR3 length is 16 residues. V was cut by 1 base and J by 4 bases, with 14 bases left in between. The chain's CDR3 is CASSQVADGQGNTIYF. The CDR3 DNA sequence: TGCGCCAGCAGCCAAGTCGCAGATGGCCAGGGAAACACCATATATTTT.

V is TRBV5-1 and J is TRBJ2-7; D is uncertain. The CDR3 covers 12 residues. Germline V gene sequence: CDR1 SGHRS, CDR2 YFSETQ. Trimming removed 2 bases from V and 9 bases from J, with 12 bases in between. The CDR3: CASSFSGSVQYF. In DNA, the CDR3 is TGCGCCAGCAGCTTTTCGGGCTCGGTGCAGTACTTC.

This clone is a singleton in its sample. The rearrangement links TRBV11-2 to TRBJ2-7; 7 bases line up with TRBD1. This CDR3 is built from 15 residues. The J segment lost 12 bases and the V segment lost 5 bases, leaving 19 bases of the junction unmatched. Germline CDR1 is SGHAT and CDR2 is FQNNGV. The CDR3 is CASSGTGTAYSLGYF. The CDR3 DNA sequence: TGTGCCAGCAGCGGTACCGGGACAGCATACTCTTTGGGGTACTTC.

The CDR3 bases are TGTGCCAGCAGCGTAGAGACAGGGGAGGGGGCTGAAGCTTTCTTT. Translation gives CASSVETGEGAEAFF. The chain employs TRBV9 and TRBJ1-1, with TRBD1 identical over 8 bases. The V gene's germline CDR1 is SGDLS and CDR2 YYNGEE. This CDR3 spans 15 amino acids. Trimming removed 0 bases from V and 6 bases from J; junction bases left unmatched: 7.

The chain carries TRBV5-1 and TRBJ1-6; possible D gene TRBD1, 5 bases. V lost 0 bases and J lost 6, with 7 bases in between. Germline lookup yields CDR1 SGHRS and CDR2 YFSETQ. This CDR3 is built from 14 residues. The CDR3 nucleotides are TGCGCCAGCAGCTTGGCAGGGTTTAATTCACCCCTCCACTTT. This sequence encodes CASSLAGFNSPLHF.

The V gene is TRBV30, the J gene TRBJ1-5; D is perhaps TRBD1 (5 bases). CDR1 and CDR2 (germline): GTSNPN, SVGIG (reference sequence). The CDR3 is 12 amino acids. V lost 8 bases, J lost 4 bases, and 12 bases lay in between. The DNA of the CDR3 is TGTGCCACTGGGGCCGGAAATCAGCCCCAGCATTTT. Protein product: CATGAGNQPQHF.

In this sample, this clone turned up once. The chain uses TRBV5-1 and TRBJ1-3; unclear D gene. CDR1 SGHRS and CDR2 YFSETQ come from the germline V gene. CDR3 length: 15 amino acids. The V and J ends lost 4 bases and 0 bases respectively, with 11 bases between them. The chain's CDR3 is CASSIPSLSGNTIYF. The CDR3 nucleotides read TGCGCCAGCAGCATACCTTCCCTCTCTGGAAACACCATATATTTT.

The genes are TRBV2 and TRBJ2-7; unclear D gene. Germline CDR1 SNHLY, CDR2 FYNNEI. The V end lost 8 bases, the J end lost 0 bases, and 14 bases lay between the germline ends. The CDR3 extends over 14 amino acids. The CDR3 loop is CASRSTPSSYEQYF. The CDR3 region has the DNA TGTGCCAGCCGATCTACCCCGTCCTCCTACGAGCAGTACTTC.

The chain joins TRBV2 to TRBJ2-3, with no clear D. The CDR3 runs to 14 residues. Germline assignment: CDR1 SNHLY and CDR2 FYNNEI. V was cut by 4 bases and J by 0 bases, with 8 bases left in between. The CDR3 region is CASSVGLSTDTQYF. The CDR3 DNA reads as TGTGCCAGCAGTGTCGGGTTGAGCACAGATACGCAGTATTTT.

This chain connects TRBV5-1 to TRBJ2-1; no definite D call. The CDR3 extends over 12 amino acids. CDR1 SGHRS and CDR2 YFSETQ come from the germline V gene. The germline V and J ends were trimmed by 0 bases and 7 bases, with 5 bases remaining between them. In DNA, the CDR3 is TGCGCCAGCAGCTTGGTTCTGAATGAGCAGTTCTTC. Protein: CASSLVLNEQFF.

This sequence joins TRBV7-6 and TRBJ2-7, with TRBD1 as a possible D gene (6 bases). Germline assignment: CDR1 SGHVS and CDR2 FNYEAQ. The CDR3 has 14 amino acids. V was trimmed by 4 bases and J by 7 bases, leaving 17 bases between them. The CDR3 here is CASSSGTRPLEQYF. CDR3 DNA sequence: TGTGCCAGCAGCTCCGGGACACGGCCCTTGGAGCAGTACTTC.

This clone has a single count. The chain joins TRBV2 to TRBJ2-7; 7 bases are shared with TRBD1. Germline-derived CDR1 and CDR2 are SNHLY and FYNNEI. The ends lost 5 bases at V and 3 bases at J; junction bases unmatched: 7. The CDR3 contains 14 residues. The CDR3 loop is CASSTGTEIYEQYF. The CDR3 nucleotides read TGTGCCAGCAGTACCGGGACAGAGATCTACGAGCAGTACTTC.

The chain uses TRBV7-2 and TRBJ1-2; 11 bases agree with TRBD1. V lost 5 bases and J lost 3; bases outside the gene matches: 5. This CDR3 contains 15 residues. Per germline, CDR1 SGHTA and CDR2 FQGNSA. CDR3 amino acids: CASSLRTGGDYGYTF. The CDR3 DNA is TGTGCCAGCAGCCTACGGACAGGGGGCGACTATGGCTACACCTTC.

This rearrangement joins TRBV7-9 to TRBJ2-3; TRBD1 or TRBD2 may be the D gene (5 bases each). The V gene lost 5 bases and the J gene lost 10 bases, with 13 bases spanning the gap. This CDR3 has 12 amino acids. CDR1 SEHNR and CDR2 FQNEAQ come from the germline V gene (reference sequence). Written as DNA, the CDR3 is TGTGCCAGCAGCAGGGGAGTGCAAGCGCAGTATTTT. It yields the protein CASSRGVQAQYF.

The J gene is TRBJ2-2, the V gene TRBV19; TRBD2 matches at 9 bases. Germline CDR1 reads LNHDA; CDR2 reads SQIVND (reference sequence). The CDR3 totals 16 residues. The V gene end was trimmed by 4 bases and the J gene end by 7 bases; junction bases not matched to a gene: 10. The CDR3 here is CASSTLLAGRVGELFF. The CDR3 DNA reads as TGTGCCAGTAGTACTTTACTAGCGGGTAGAGTCGGGGAGCTGTTTTTT. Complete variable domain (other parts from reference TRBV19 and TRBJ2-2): DGGITQSPKYLFRKEGQNVTLSCEQNLNHDAMYWYRQDPGQGLRLIYYSQIVNDFQKGDIAEGYSVSREKKESFPLTVTSAQKNPTAFYLCASSTLLAGRVGELFFGEGSRLTVL.

CDR3 amino acids: CASSWGLERSYEQYF. The CDR3 DNA follows: TGCGCCAGCAGCTGGGGTTTGGAGCGGTCCTACGAGCAGTACTTC. V is TRBV5-1 and J is TRBJ2-7, with D possibly being TRBD2 (5 bases). CDR3 size: 15 residues. The ends were cut back, 3 bases at V and 1 base at J, with 14 bases in the middle. Germline CDR1 reads SGHRS; CDR2 reads YFSETQ.

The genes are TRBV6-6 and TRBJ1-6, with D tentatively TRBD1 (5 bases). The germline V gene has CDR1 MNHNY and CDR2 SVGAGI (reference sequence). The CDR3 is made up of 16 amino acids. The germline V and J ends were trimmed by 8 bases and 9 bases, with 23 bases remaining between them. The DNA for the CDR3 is TGTGCCAGCGGGGGTAAGGGTCCAGGTTTGGGTTCACCCCTCCACTTT. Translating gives CASGGKGPGLGSPLHF.

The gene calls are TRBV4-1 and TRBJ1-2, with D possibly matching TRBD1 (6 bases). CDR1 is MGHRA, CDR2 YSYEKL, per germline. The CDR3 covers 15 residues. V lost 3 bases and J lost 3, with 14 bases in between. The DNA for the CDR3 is TGCGCCAGCAGCCAGCACCGGGACATAGACTATGGCTACACCTTC. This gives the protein CASSQHRDIDYGYTF.